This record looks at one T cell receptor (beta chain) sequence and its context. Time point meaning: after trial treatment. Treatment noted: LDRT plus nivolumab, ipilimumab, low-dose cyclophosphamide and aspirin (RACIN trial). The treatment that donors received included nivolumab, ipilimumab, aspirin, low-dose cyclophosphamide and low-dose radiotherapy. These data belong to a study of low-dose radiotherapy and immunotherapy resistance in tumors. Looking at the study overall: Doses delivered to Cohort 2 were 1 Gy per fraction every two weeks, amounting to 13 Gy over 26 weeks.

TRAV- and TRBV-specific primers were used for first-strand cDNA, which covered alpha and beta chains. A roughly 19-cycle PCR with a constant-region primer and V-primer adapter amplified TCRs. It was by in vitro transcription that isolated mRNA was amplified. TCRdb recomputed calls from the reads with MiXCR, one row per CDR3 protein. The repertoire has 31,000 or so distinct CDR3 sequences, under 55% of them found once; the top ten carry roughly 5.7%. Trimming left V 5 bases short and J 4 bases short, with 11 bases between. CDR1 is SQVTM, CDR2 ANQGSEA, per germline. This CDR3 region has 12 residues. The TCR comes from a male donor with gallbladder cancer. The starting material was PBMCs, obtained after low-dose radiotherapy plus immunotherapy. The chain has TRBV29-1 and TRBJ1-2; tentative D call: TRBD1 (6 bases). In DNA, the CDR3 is TGCAGCGTTAGGACAGATCCCTATGGCTACACCTTC. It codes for CSVRTDPYGYTF.